This T cell receptor (beta chain) was retrieved from a study of molecular identifiers for immune sequencing clone quantification. Whole-study findings and limits: Jurkat TCR RNA that was spiked in from one cell was reportedly detectable among 950,000 to 1,000,000 naive cells.

The CDR3 spans 14 residues. Generation of bulk TCR libraries relied on previously described methods and listed TCR primers. TCRdb redid the calling of the PCR reads with MiXCR, one entry per CDR3 protein. The table shows approximately 550,000 distinct CDR3 sequences, with around 23% occurring only once. Worth noting for this clonotype: Antigen: not known.

With 10%, 30% or 50% of RNA, roughly 18,000 to 1,100,000 naive CD8 T cells were sequenced. CD8+CD4-CCR7+CD45RA+ sorting gave the naive CD8 T cells. The origin of this receptor is a human donor in good health. Some libraries in this study had Jurkat cell RNA spiked in. Sequencing used naive CD8+ T cells from blood, with Jurkat cell RNA spiked in. Sample subset: FACS-sorted CD8+CD4-CCR7+CD45RA+ naive T cells. The chain employs TRBV21-1 and TRBJ1-3; TRBD1, as called in the table, went unchecked against the DNA. TRBV21-1 is designated a pseudogene. CDR3 region: CASIPTGSGNTIYF. The CDR3 nucleotides are TGTGCCAGCATTCCTACAGGGTCTGGAAACACCATATATTTT.